What follows are 4 T cell receptor beta chains derived from one specimen sequenced in a study of human T cells and chemical hapten exposure. TCRdb itself ran the RACE reads through MiXCR, one entry per CDR3 protein. Counted here are a few hundred thousand distinct CDR3 sequences, around 4.8% occurring once; the ten biggest clones make up under 2.5%. The time point is: patch test 1, 2 weeks after DPC sensitization. Treatment indicated: therapeutic diphenylcyclopropenone sensitization with weekly scalp DPC. This material consisted of whole blood, taken in connection with sensitization to the hapten diphenylcyclopropenone (DPC). The receptor source for this set is a woman aged 50 to 60 with alopecia areata. Some clones in this sample may be carry-over from other donors' samples.

This clonotype has just a few counts. CDR3 residues: CASSFGDSYGYTF. The CDR3 coding sequence is TGTGCCAGCAGTTTCGGGGACAGCTATGGCTACACCTTC. The rearrangement joins TRBV12-3 or TRBV12-4 to TRBJ1-2, with TRBD1 matching over 7 bases. CDR3 length: 13 amino acids. Trimming took 3 bases from V and 4 from J; bases not matched to a gene: 2.

The V and J genes are TRBV7-8 and TRBJ2-1; 12 bases match TRBD1. The CDR3 is made up of 16 amino acids. Germline V CDR1 and CDR2: SGHVS, FQNEAQ. J was trimmed by 7 bases and V by 5 bases; bases with no gene match: 9. The CDR3 protein is CASSPRDRGHRNEQFF. CDR3 nucleotides: TGTGCCAGCAGCCCCCGGGACAGGGGGCACCGAAATGAGCAGTTCTTC.

This clonotype was seen at least ten times. CDR3 coding DNA: TGCAGCGTTGAAGAGGCGAATGAAAAACTGTTTTTT. Protein: CSVEEANEKLFF. J is TRBJ1-4 and V is TRBV29-1; no reliable D call. Germline V gene lookup returns CDR1 SQVTM and CDR2 ANQGSEA. The germline V and J ends were trimmed by 0 bases and 5 bases, with 4 bases remaining between them. The CDR3 totals 12 residues. The full variable domain, its missing parts supplied by reference TRBV29-1 and TRBJ1-4, is SAVISQKPSRDICQRGTSLTIQCQVDSQVTMMFWYRQQPGQSLTLIATANQGSEATYESGFVIDKFPISRPNLTFSTLTVSNMSPEDSSIYLCSVEEANEKLFFGSGTQLSVL.

This clonotype was seen only a few times. The CDR3, as DNA: TGTGCCAGCAGCCAAGGCTTGGGCGGTGAAGCTTTCTTT. Amino acids: CASSQGLGGEAFF. The chain has TRBV3-1 and TRBJ1-1; D uncertain. The V end was cut by 1 base, the J end by 7 bases, with 10 bases between. The germline V gene has CDR1 LGHDT and CDR2 YNNKEL (reference sequence). The CDR3 has 13 amino acids.